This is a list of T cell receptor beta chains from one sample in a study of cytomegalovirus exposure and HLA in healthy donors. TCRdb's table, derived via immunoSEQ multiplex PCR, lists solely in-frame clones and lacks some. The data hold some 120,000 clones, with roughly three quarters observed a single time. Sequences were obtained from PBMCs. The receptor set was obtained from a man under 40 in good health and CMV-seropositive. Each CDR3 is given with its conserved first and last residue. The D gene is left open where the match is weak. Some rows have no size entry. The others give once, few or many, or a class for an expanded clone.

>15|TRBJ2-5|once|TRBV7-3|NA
CASSLRQGGGETQYF
TGTGCCAGCAGCTTAAGGCAGGGAGGGGGAGAGACCCAGTACTTC
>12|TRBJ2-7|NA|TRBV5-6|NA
CASSLRFYEQYF
TGTGCCAGCAGCTTGCGGTTCTACGAGCAGTACTTC
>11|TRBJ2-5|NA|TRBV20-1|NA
CSAGPRETQYF
TGCAGTGCTGGCCCCCGAGAGACCCAGTACTTC
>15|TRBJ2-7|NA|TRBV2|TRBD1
CASRKDRDSSYEQYF
TGTGCCAGCAGGAAAGACAGGGATAGTTCCTACGAGCAGTACTTC
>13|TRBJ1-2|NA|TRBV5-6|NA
CASSEGHSYGYTF
TGTGCCAGCAGCGAGGGACACAGCTATGGCTACACCTTC
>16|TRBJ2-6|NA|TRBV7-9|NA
CSSSSTGYTGANVLTF
TGTTCCAGCAGCTCTACAGGGTATACCGGGGCCAACGTCCTGACTTTC
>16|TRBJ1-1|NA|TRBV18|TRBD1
CASSSALQGAGTEAFF
TGTGCCAGCTCTTCGGCTTTACAGGGGGCTGGGACTGAAGCTTTCTTT
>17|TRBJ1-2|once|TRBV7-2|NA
CASSFSTGQRMTKGYTF
TGTGCCAGCAGCTTCTCGACCGGGCAGAGAATGACTAAGGGCTACACCTTC
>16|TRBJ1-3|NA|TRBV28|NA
CASSPPAGFSGNTIYF
TGTGCCAGCAGTCCTCCCGCAGGTTTCTCTGGAAACACCATATATTTT
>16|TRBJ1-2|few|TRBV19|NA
CASRPIRDNSNYGYTF
TGTGCCAGTAGACCAATCAGGGACAACTCTAACTATGGCTACACCTTC
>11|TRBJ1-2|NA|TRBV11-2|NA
CASSLTYGYTF
TGTGCCAGCAGCTTGACATATGGCTACACCTTC
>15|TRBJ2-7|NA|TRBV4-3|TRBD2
CASSQEWGGSYEQYF
TGCGCCAGCAGCCAAGAGTGGGGGGGTTCCTACGAGCAGTACTTC
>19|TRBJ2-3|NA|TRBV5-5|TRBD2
CASSKKGVMTSGNTDTQYF
TGTGCCAGCAGTAAAAAGGGGGTTATGACTAGCGGGAACACAGATACGCAGTATTTT
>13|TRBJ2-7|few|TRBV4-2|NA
CASSRGLGVEQYF
TGTGCCAGCAGCCGGGGACTGGGGGTGGAGCAGTACTTC